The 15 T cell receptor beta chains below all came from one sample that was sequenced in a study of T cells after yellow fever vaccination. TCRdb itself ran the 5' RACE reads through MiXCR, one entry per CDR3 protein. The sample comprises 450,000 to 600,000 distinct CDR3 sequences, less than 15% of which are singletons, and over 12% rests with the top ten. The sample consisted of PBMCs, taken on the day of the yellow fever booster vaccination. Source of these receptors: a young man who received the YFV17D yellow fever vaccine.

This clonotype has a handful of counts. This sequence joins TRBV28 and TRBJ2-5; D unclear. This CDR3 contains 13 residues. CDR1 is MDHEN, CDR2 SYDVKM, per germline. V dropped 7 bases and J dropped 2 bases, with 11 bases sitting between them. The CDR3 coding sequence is TGTGCCAGCACCGCTAGGCAGCAAGAGACCCAGTACTTC. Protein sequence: CASTARQQETQYF.

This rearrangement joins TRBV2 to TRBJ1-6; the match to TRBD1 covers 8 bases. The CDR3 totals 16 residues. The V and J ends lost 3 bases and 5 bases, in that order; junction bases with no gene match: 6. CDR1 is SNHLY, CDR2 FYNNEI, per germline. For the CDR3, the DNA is TGTGCCAGCAGTGAGGACGGGACAGGCAATAATTCACCCCTCCACTTT. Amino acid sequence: CASSEDGTGNNSPLHF.

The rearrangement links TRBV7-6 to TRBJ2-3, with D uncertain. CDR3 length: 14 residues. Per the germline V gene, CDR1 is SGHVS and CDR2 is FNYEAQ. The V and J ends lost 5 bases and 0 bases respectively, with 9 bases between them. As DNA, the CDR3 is TGTGCCAGCAGCCCAGTACCTAGCACAGATACGCAGTATTTT. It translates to CASSPVPSTDTQYF.

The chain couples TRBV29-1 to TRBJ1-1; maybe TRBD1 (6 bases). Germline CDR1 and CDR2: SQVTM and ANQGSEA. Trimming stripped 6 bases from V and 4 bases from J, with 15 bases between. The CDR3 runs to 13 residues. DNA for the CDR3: TGCAGCGTCCGGACAGCGTCTGGCACTGAAGCTTTCTTT. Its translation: CSVRTASGTEAFF.

CDR3 sequence (DNA): TGTGCCAGCAGCTCCCAGGGGGGGAGGACCGGGGAGCTGTTTTTT. Residues: CASSSQGGRTGELFF. V usage is TRBV7-2 and J usage is TRBJ2-2, with D possibly being TRBD1 or TRBD2 (7 bases each). With 4 bases removed from V and 5 bases from J, the gap between germline ends came to 14 bases. The CDR3 covers 15 residues. The germline gives CDR1 SGHTA, CDR2 FQGNSA.

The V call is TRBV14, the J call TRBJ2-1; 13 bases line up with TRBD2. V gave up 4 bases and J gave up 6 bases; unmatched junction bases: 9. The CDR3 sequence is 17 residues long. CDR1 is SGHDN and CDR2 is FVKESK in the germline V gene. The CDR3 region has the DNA TGTGCCAGCAGCCTCGGATCAACTAGCGGGAGGGCCAATGAGCAGTTCTTC. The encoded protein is CASSLGSTSGRANEQFF.

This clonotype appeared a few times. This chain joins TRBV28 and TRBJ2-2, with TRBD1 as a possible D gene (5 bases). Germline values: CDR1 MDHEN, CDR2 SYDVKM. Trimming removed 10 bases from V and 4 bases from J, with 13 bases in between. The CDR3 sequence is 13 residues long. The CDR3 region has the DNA TGTGCCATCCAAGGGGCCCTCACCGGGGAGCTGTTTTTT. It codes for CAIQGALTGELFF.

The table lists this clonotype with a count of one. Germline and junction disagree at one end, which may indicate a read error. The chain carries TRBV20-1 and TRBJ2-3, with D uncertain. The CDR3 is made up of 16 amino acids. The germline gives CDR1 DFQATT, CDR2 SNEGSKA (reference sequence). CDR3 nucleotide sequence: TGCTGTGCTAGAGTGGCCAGGATTGAATGGACAGATACGCAGTATTTT. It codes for CCARVARIEWTDTQYF.

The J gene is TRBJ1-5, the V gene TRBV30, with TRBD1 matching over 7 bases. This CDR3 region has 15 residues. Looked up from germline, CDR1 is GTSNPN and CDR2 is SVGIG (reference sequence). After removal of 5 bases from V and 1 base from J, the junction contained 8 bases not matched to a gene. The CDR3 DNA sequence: TGTGCCTGGGCGCTCTCAGGGGGAAGCAATCAGCCCCAGCATTTT. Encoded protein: CAWALSGGSNQPQHF.

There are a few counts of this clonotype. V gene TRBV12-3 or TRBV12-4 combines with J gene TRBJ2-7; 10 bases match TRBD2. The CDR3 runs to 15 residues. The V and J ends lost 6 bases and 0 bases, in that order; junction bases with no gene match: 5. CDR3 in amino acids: CASRPSSGSSYEQYF. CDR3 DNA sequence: TGTGCCAGCAGGCCCTCTAGCGGGAGCTCCTACGAGCAGTACTTC.

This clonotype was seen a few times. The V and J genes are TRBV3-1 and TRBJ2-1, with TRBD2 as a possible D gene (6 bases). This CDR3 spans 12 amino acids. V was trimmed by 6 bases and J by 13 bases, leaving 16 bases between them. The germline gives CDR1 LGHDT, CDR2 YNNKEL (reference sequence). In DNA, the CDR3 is TGTGCCAGCAGAGGGACTCCTGGCCTTCAGTTCTTC. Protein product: CASRGTPGLQFF.

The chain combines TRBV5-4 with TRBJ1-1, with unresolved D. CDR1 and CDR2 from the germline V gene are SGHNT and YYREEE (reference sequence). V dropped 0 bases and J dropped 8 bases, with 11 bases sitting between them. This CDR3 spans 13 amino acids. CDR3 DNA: TGTGCCAGCAGCTTGGCCGCACAGCGAGAAGCTTTCTTT. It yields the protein CASSLAAQREAFF.

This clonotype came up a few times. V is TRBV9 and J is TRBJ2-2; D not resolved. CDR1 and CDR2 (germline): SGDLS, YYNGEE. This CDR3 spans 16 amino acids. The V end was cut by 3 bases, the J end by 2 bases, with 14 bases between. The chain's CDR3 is CASSASTWGNTGELFF. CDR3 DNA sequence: TGTGCCAGCAGCGCCTCCACTTGGGGAAACACCGGGGAGCTGTTTTTT.

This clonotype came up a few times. This chain's CDR3 is CASSPPAGGSNQPQHF. In nucleotides, the CDR3 is TGTGCCAGCAGCCCCCCGGCAGGGGGTAGCAATCAGCCCCAGCATTTT. The chain carries TRBV7-2 and TRBJ1-5; 7 bases line up with TRBD1. The CDR3 has 16 amino acids. Germline values: CDR1 SGHTA, CDR2 FQGNSA. V shed 5 bases and J 0 bases; nucleotides not matched to a gene: 7.

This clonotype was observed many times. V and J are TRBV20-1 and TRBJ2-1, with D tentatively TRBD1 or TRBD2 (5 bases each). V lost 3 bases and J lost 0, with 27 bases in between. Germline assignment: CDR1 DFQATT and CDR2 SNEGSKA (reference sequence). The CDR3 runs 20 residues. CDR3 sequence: CSASGSGAGHHLSSYNEQFF. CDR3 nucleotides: TGCAGTGCTAGCGGGTCTGGGGCGGGCCACCATCTAAGCTCCTACAATGAGCAGTTCTTC.